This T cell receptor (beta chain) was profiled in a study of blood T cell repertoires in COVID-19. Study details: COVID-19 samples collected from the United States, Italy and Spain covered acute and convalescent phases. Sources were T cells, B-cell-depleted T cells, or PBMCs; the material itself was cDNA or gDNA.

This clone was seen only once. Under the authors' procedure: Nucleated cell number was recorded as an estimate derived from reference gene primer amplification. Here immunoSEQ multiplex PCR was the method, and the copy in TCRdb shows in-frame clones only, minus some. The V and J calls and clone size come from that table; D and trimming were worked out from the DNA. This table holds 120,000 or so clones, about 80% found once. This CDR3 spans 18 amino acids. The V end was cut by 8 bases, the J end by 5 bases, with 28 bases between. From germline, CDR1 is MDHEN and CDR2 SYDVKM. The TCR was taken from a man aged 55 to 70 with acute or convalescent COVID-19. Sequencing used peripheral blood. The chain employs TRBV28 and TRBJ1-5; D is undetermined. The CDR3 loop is CASYSLSPVPKPDQPQHF. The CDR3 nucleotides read TGTGCCAGCTACAGTTTATCGCCAGTGCCAAAACCTGATCAGCCCCAGCATTTT.